The 20 T cell receptor beta chains below were found in one sample sequenced in a study of blood T cells in healthy people across ages. Then a second PCR, running about 7 to 11 cycles, was carried out with a sample-barcoded 5' primer and a J-beta primer mix. TCRdb reanalysed the 5' RACE reads using MiXCR and keeps one entry per CDR3 protein. The table records 950,000 to 1,200,000 distinct CDR3 sequences, roughly two fifths of them present only once. Sequenced input: blood. These TCRs come from a man aged 18 to 29 in good health.

In its sample, this clonotype was seen a few times. The V call is TRBV6-6, the J call TRBJ1-2; D possibly corresponds to TRBD1 (6 bases). The CDR3 has 12 amino acids. V shed 6 bases and J shed 10 bases, with 15 bases lying between them. CDR1 and CDR2 (germline): MNHNY, SVGAGI (reference sequence). The CDR3 region has the DNA TGTGCCAGCAGGCCGAACAGGGAGTTCTACACCTTC. Protein: CASRPNREFYTF.

The rearrangement uses TRBV11-2 and TRBJ2-4; no clear D. The tail of the sequence fits TRBJ2-5 better, so the J call may be wrong. Looked up from germline, CDR1 is SGHAT and CDR2 is FQNNGV. The CDR3 has 16 residues. The CDR3, as DNA: TGTGCCAGCAGCTTAGGTTCTGGCAGGAGACAAGAGACCCAGTACTTC. It is translated as CASSLGSGRRQETQYF.

This clonotype has just a few counts. The genes are TRBV6-1 and TRBJ1-2; D is perhaps TRBD1 (5 bases). The CDR3 sequence is 14 residues long. V was trimmed by 1 base and J by 2 bases, leaving 8 bases between them. Germline-derived CDR1 and CDR2 are MNHNS and SASEGT. CDR3 in DNA: TGTGCCAGCAGTGAAGGGGCAGGGAACTATGGCTACACCTTC. Translated: CASSEGAGNYGYTF.

The CDR3, as DNA: TGTGCCAGCAGCGGGGGTTTAGCCAAAAACATTCAGTACTTC. The encoded protein is CASSGGLAKNIQYF. This chain joins TRBV6-5 and TRBJ2-4; maybe TRBD2 (6 bases). Trimming left V 6 bases short and J 0 bases short, with 9 bases between. The CDR3 extends over 14 amino acids. Looked up from germline, CDR1 is MNHEY and CDR2 is SVGAGI.

The DNA of the CDR3 is TGTGCCAGCAGCCCGGGGGACCCCCATCAGCCCCAGCATTTT. As protein: CASSPGDPHQPQHF. V usage is TRBV9 and J usage is TRBJ1-5; a weak D match, TRBD1 (5 bases). This CDR3 has 14 amino acids. The V end lost 4 bases, the J end lost 5 bases, and 13 bases lay between the germline ends. The V gene's germline CDR1 is SGDLS and CDR2 YYNGEE. Full variable domain (outside the CDR3, taken from reference TRBV9 and TRBJ1-5): DSGVTQTPKHLITATGQRVTLRCSPRSGDLSVYWYQQSLDQGLQFLIQYYNGEERAKGNILERFSAQQFPDLHSELNLSSLELGDSALYFCASSPGDPHQPQHFGDGTRLSIL.

The chain carries TRBV6-6 and TRBJ2-1, with TRBD1 matching over 12 bases. The CDR3 consists of 15 residues. V lost 4 bases to trimming and J lost 6 bases; unmatched junction nucleotides: 4. CDR1 and CDR2 (germline): MNHNY, SVGAGI (reference sequence). CDR3 loop: CASSSGDRGLNEQFF. CDR3 nucleotide sequence: TGTGCCAGCAGTTCCGGGGACAGGGGGCTCAATGAGCAGTTCTTC.

This chain links TRBV4-1 with TRBJ1-2; 7 bases match TRBD1. Germline CDR1 MGHRA, CDR2 YSYEKL. The CDR3 totals 18 residues. V lost 2 bases and J lost 8; bases outside the gene matches: 20. The CDR3 spells CASSQRFFGTDILGGYTF. In DNA form, the CDR3 reads TGCGCCAGCAGCCAACGTTTTTTCGGGACAGACATCCTGGGGGGCTACACCTTC.

A few counts support this clonotype. V gene TRBV10-3 combines with J gene TRBJ2-2; TRBD1 or TRBD2 may be the D gene (6 bases each). This CDR3 has 16 residues. Germline CDR1 reads ENHRY; CDR2 reads SYGVKD. The germline V and J ends were trimmed by 9 bases and 1 base, with 18 bases remaining between them. DNA of the CDR3: TGTGCCATATCCCTTTCCGGGGGCCTGAACACCGGGGAGCTGTTTTTT. Protein sequence: CAISLSGGLNTGELFF.

The chain joins TRBV6-1 to TRBJ2-5; the D is unclear. Trimming took 6 bases from V and 3 from J, leaving 11 bases between them. Looked up from germline, CDR1 is MNHNS and CDR2 is SASEGT. The CDR3 consists of 13 residues. The CDR3: CASSENREETQYF. CDR3 in DNA: TGTGCCAGCAGCGAAAACCGGGAAGAGACCCAGTACTTC.

The chain is built from TRBV12-3 or TRBV12-4 and TRBJ2-1, with 10 bases that match TRBD1. V was pared by 2 bases and J by 0 bases, with 4 bases of the junction left unmatched. This CDR3 spans 17 amino acids. Written as DNA, the CDR3 is TGTGCCAGCAGTTTAAGGGACAGGGGACCCTCCTACAATGAGCAGTTCTTC. This gives the protein CASSLRDRGPSYNEQFF.

This chain joins TRBV5-1 and TRBJ2-3, with 11 positions matching TRBD2. Germline assignment: CDR1 SGHRS and CDR2 YFSETQ. Trimming at V came to 4 bases and at J to 6 bases, leaving 10 bases not matched to a gene. The CDR3 sequence is 16 residues long. The CDR3 DNA is TGCGCCAGCAGCCCGGGGACTAGCGGTGAGAGGGATACGCAGTATTTT. Protein sequence: CASSPGTSGERDTQYF.

In its sample, this clonotype was seen a few times. The J gene is TRBJ2-7, the V gene TRBV2; 8 nucleotides agree with TRBD1. J gave up 5 bases and V 9 bases, and 3 bases lay outside the gene matches. This CDR3 is 11 amino acids long. Germline V gene lookup returns CDR1 SNHLY and CDR2 FYNNEI. CDR3 sequence (DNA): TGTGCCAGTCTGGACAGGGACGAGCAGTACTTC. This translates into CASLDRDEQYF. The whole variable domain, remainder taken from reference TRBV2 and TRBJ2-7, is EPEVTQTPSHQVTQMGQEVILRCVPISNHLYFYWYRQILGQKVEFLVSFYNNEISEKSEIFDDQFSVERPDGSNFTLKIRSTKLEDSAMYFCASLDRDEQYFGPGTRLTVT.

The chain couples TRBV24-1 to TRBJ2-3; D call uncertain. Trimming pared 4 bases from V and 0 bases from J, leaving 7 bases between. The germline V gene encodes CDR1 KGHDR and CDR2 SFDVKD. The CDR3 sequence is 14 residues long. The CDR3 region is CATSETDSTDTQYF. Here the CDR3 DNA reads TGTGCCACCAGTGAGACGGACAGCACAGATACGCAGTATTTT.

The rearrangement links TRBV25-1 to TRBJ1-1; perhaps TRBD1 as D (6 bases). This CDR3 comprises 16 residues. The germline CDR1 and CDR2 sequences are MGHDK and SYGVNS. V was pared by 7 bases and J by 0 bases, with 18 bases between. CDR3 region: CASIGGWGPLNTEAFF. The CDR3, as DNA: TGTGCCAGCATAGGTGGGTGGGGGCCCCTGAACACTGAAGCTTTCTTT.

This clonotype showed up just a few times. The chain couples TRBV20-1 to TRBJ1-5, with D unclear. Looked up from germline, CDR1 is DFQATT and CDR2 is SNEGSKA (reference sequence). V lost 5 bases and J lost 4, with 15 bases in between. This CDR3 is 14 amino acids long. The CDR3 DNA is TGCAGTGCTGTGGGTCAGGCGAAGAATCAGCCCCAGCATTTT. Its translation is CSAVGQAKNQPQHF.

This clonotype was seen only a few times. The rearrangement uses TRBV6-1 and TRBJ2-1, with 7 bases aligning to TRBD2. J gave up 9 bases and V 4 bases, and 9 bases lay outside the gene matches. Looked up from germline, CDR1 is MNHNS and CDR2 is SASEGT. The CDR3 has 14 residues. The CDR3 is CASSGLAVGGEQFF. CDR3 coding DNA: TGTGCCAGCAGTGGACTAGCCGTCGGAGGTGAGCAGTTCTTC.

A word on this clonotype: Relative to the germline gene, one junction end is altered; a read error may explain this. The chain is built from TRBV28 and TRBJ2-3; 16 positions agree with TRBD2. The germline V gene encodes CDR1 MDHEN and CDR2 SYDVKM. The CDR3 runs 18 residues. The CDR3 is CAGSLPGTSGGVTDTQYF. CDR3 in DNA: TGTGCCGGCAGTTTACCCGGGACTAGCGGGGGGGTAACAGATACGCAGTATTTT.

The CDR3 loop reads CASSEPSGERLFF. CDR3 nucleotide sequence: TGTGCCAGCAGCGAACCCTCCGGCGAACGACTGTTTTTT. The genes are TRBV7-9 and TRBJ1-4; D unclear. CDR3 length equals 13 residues. V gave up 5 bases and J gave up 13 bases, with 17 bases separating them. Germline V CDR1 and CDR2: SEHNR, FQNEAQ (reference sequence).

This sequence joins TRBV2 and TRBJ2-1; 10 bases match TRBD2. The CDR3 extends over 15 amino acids. Germline V lookup: CDR1 SNHLY, CDR2 FYNNEI. V lost 7 bases to trimming and J lost 7 bases; unmatched junction nucleotides: 10. The CDR3 region has the DNA TGTGCCAGCAATAATCCGGGACTAGCGACGAATGAGCAGTTCTTC. Translation gives CASNNPGLATNEQFF.

The chain uses TRBV20-1 and TRBJ2-7; TRBD1 aligns across 7 bases. V lost 3 bases and J lost 3; bases outside the gene matches: 5. Germline-derived CDR1 and CDR2 are DFQATT and SNEGSKA (reference sequence). This CDR3 comprises 13 residues. CDR3 nucleotides: TGCAGTGCTAGGGTAGACAGGGACTACGAGCAGTACTTC. Protein sequence: CSARVDRDYEQYF.